The 5 T cell receptor beta chains listed next were all sequenced from one sample in a study of blood T cell repertoires in COVID-19. The repertoire was sequenced with immunoSEQ multiplex PCR; TCRdb's copy has only in-frame clones and lacks some. The repertoire includes some 64,000 clones, about 88% of them detected once, and around 4.2% sits in the top ten. The sequencing sample was made of peripheral blood. All receptors derive from a man between 65 and 85 years old with acute or convalescent COVID-19.

V usage is TRBV12-1 and J usage is TRBJ1-5; whether TRBD1, the table's D call, matches the DNA was not checked. TRBV12-1 has pseudogene status. CDR3 size: 16 residues. CDR3 DNA sequence: TGTGCCAGCAGCATGGGACAGGGGTATAGCAATCAGCCCCAGCATTTT. Translating gives CASSMGQGYSNQPQHF.

This clone occurred once. The CDR3 loop reads CAIMGLRDTEAFF. For the CDR3, the DNA is TGTGCCATCATGGGCTTGAGGGACACTGAAGCTTTCTTT. The rearrangement uses TRBV10-3 and TRBJ1-1; D ambiguous. Germline V gene lookup returns CDR1 ENHRY and CDR2 SYGVKD. The CDR3 length is 13 residues. Trimming stripped 7 bases from V and 3 bases from J, with 12 bases between.

The chain has TRBV11-2 and TRBJ1-6; D possibly corresponds to TRBD1 (5 bases). Germline V gene sequence: CDR1 SGHAT, CDR2 FQNNGV. The CDR3 totals 16 residues. Trimming removed 6 bases from V and 7 bases from J, with 19 bases in between. The CDR3 DNA follows: TGTGCCAGCAGTCTCACAGGCGTTACGAAGAATTCACCCCTCCACTTT. Encoded protein: CASSLTGVTKNSPLHF.

This sequence joins TRBV30 and TRBJ1-1; the match to TRBD1 covers 8 bases. V was pared by 0 bases and J by 1 base, with 4 bases of the junction left unmatched. The CDR3 sequence is 15 residues long. CDR1 GTSNPN and CDR2 SVGIG come from the germline V gene (reference sequence). CDR3 nucleotides: TGTGCCTGGAGTGTACCCAGGGGGCGGAACACTGAAGCTTTCTTT. Translating it yields CAWSVPRGRNTEAFF.

The chain links TRBV7-9 to TRBJ2-1; 7 nucleotides agree with TRBD2. The germline V gene has CDR1 SEHNR and CDR2 FQNEAQ (reference sequence). Trimming cost V 4 bases and J 4 bases; bases outside gene matches: 10. This CDR3 is 16 amino acids long. CDR3 amino acids: CASSSQVLAVYNEQFF. DNA for the CDR3: TGTGCCAGCAGCTCCCAGGTGCTAGCGGTATACAATGAGCAGTTCTTC.